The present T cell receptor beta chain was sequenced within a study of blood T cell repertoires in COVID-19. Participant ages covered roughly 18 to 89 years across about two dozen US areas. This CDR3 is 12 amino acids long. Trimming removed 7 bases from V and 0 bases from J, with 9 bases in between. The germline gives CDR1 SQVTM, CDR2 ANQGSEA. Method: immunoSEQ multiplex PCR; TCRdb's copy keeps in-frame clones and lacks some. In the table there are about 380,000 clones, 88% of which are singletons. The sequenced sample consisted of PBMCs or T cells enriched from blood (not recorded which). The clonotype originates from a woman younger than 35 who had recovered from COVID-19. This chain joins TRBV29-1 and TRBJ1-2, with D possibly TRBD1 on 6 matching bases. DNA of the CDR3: TGCAGCGCCCGGACAGCTAACTATGGCTACACCTTC. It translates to CSARTANYGYTF.